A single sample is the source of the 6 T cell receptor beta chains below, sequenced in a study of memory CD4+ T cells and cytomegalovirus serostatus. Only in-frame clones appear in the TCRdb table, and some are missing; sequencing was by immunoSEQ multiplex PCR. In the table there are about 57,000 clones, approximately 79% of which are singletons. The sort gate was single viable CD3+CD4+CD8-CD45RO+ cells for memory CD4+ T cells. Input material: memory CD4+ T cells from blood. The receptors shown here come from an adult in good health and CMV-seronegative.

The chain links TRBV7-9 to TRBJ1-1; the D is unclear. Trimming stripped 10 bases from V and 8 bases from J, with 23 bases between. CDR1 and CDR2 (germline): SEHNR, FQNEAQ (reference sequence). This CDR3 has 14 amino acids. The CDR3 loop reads CATSRAVVSAEAFF. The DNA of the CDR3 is TGTGCCACCTCCCGGGCCGTGGTTTCGGCCGAAGCTTTCTTT.

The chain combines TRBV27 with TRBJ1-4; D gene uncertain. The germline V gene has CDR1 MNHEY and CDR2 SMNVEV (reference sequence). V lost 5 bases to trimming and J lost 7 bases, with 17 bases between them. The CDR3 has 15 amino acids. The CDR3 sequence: CASSRSALWGEKLFF. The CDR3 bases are TGTGCCAGCAGTCGTTCGGCTTTATGGGGTGAAAAACTGTTTTTT.

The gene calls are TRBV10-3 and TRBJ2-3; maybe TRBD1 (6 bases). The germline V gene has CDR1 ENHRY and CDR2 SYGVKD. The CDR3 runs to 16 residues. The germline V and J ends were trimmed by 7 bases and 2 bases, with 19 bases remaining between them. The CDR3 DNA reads TGTGCCATCACGGCTAAGCCCGGGACAATCACAGATACGCAGTATTTT. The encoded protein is CAITAKPGTITDTQYF.

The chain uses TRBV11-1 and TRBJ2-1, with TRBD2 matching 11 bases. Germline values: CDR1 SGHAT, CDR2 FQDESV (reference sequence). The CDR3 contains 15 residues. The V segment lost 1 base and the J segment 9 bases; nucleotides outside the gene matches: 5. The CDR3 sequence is CASSLVVAGGPEQFF. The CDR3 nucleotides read TGTGCCAGCAGCTTAGTTGTAGCGGGGGGGCCTGAGCAGTTCTTC. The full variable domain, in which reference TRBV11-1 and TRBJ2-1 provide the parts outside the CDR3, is EAEVAQSPRYKITEKSQAVAFWCDPISGHATLYWYRQILGQGPELLVQFQDESVVDDSQLPKDRFSAERLKGVDSTLKIQPAELGDSAMYLCASSLVVAGGPEQFFGPGTRLTVL.

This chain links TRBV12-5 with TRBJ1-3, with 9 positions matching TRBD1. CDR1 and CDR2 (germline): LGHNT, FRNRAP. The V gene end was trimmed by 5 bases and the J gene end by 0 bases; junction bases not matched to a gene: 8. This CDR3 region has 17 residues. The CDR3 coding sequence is TGTGCTAGTGGTCAAAGGGACAGGGAGCACTCTGGAAACACCATATATTTT. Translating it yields CASGQRDREHSGNTIYF.

The CDR3 coding sequence is TGCGCCAGCAGCTCCCGTGGGGGCGGCTACGAGCAGTACTTC. It codes for CASSSRGGGYEQYF. The V call is TRBV5-1, the J call TRBJ2-7; D is perhaps TRBD1 (6 bases). V lost 3 bases and J 3 bases, leaving 13 bases between the germline ends. The CDR3 is made up of 14 amino acids. The germline V gene has CDR1 SGHRS and CDR2 YFSETQ. Drawing the rest from reference TRBV5-1 and TRBJ2-7, the complete variable domain is KAGVTQTPRYLIKTRGQQVTLSCSPISGHRSVSWYQQTPGQGLQFLFEYFSETQRNKGNFPGRFSGRQFSNSRSEMNVSTLELGDSALYLCASSSRGGGYEQYFGPGTRLTVT.